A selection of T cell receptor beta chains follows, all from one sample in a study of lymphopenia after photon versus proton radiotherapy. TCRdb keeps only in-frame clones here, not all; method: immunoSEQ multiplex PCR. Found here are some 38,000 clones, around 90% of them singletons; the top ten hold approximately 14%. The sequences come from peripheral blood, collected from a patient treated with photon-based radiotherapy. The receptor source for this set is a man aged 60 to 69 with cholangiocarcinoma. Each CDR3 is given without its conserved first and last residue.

CDR3aa: SVSGSRETQY
v_gene: TRBV29-1
j_gene: TRBJ2-5

CDR3aa: ASETGGGNQPQH
v_gene: TRBV19
j_gene: TRBJ1-5

CDR3aa: ASSDERQRYEQY
v_gene: TRBV6-1
j_gene: TRBJ2-7

CDR3aa: ASNDRTRSYNEQF
v_gene: TRBV19
j_gene: TRBJ2-1

CDR3aa: ASSLEYWENQETQY
v_gene: TRBV5-1
j_gene: TRBJ2-5

CDR3aa: ASSQTDSYEQY
v_gene: TRBV25-1
j_gene: TRBJ2-7

CDR3aa: ASSNSGDPHEQY
v_gene: TRBV7-9
j_gene: TRBJ2-7

CDR3aa: ASSAGTADSPLH
v_gene: TRBV9
j_gene: TRBJ1-6

CDR3aa: ASSLVQGGSTDTQY
v_gene: TRBV7-9
j_gene: TRBJ2-3

CDR3aa: ASSPYQGNNEKLF
v_gene: TRBV18
j_gene: TRBJ1-4

CDR3aa: ASSSHTGGYGYT
v_gene: TRBV7-8
j_gene: TRBJ1-2

CDR3aa: ASSFSRYGYT
v_gene: TRBV28
j_gene: TRBJ1-2

CDR3aa: SVYPLSVYEQF
v_gene: TRBV29-1
j_gene: TRBJ2-1

CDR3aa: ASSLTSGRLYEQY
v_gene: TRBV7-2
j_gene: TRBJ2-7

CDR3aa: ASSIEDWNTEAF
v_gene: TRBV19
j_gene: TRBJ1-1

CDR3aa: ASNANEKLF
v_gene: TRBV28
j_gene: TRBJ1-4

CDR3aa: ASSLTSQRGMPQH
v_gene: TRBV7-2
j_gene: TRBJ1-5

CDR3aa: SVEVAVETQY
v_gene: TRBV29-1
j_gene: TRBJ2-5

CDR3aa: ASSHWDREETQY
v_gene: TRBV14
j_gene: TRBJ2-5

CDR3aa: ASSAGQNYEQY
v_gene: TRBV9
j_gene: TRBJ2-7

CDR3aa: ASSSPGTGETAEAF
v_gene: TRBV19
j_gene: TRBJ1-1

CDR3aa: ASSYASGGPTEAF
v_gene: TRBV6-5
j_gene: TRBJ1-1

CDR3aa: ASSLDGLAVYNEQF
v_gene: TRBV5-4
j_gene: TRBJ2-1

CDR3aa: ASSRRGGDYEQY
v_gene: TRBV7-6
j_gene: TRBJ2-7

CDR3aa: ASSPYGTDSNQPQH
v_gene: TRBV7-2
j_gene: TRBJ1-5

CDR3aa: ASSARELVF
v_gene: TRBV13
j_gene: TRBJ2-1

CDR3aa: ASRISSVYNEQF
v_gene: TRBV28
j_gene: TRBJ2-1

CDR3aa: ASSLGGGASSGANVLT
v_gene: TRBV7-2
j_gene: TRBJ2-6

CDR3aa: ASSLAGQSGNTIY
v_gene: TRBV5-1
j_gene: TRBJ1-3

CDR3aa: ASSPEAVNEQF
v_gene: TRBV18
j_gene: TRBJ2-1

CDR3aa: ASSPGTGTGGIEQF
v_gene: TRBV5-6
j_gene: TRBJ2-1

CDR3aa: ASSAHLGTGGPETQY
v_gene: TRBV4-3
j_gene: TRBJ2-5

CDR3aa: ASSSPGSLENEQF
v_gene: TRBV28
j_gene: TRBJ2-1

CDR3aa: ASSVMRRGGGNQPQH
v_gene: TRBV19
j_gene: TRBJ1-5

CDR3aa: ASGFLGGEKAF
v_gene: TRBV27
j_gene: TRBJ1-1